The T cell receptor (beta chain) described here comes from a study of blood T cell repertoires in COVID-19. Study-wide context: Collection of acute and convalescent COVID-19 samples took place in the United States, Italy and Spain. T cells, B-cell-depleted T cells, or PBMCs supplied cDNA or gDNA.

Only a few counts were recorded for this clone. Trimming cost V 6 bases and J 3 bases, with 12 bases left between them. This CDR3 is 12 amino acids long. CDR1 is SQVTM and CDR2 is ANQGSEA in the germline V gene. Authors' analysis steps: From reference gene primer amplification, estimates of nucleated cell counts were derived. Assay: immunoSEQ multiplex PCR; the TCRdb copy retains only in-frame clones and omits some. That table furnishes V, J and clone size, whereas the DNA furnished D and trimming. The sample has some 170,000 clones; 65% to 80% are singletons. The receptor was isolated from a man in his sixties with acute or convalescent COVID-19. Sequences were obtained from peripheral blood. This chain links TRBV29-1 with TRBJ2-7; possibly TRBD1 for D (7 bases). The chain's CDR3 is CSVTQGGYEQYF. CDR3 nucleotides: TGCAGCGTGACGCAGGGGGGCTACGAGCAGTACTTC.